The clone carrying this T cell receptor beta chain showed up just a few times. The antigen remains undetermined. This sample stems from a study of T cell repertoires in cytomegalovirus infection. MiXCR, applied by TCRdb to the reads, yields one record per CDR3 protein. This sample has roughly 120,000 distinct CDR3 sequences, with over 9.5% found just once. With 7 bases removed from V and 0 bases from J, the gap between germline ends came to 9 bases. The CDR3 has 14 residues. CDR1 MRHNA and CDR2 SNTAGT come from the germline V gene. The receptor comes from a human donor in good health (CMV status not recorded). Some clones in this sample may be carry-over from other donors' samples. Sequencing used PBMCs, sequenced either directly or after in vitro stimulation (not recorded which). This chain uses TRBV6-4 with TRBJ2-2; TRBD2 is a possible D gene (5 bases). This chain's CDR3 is CASKVEANTGELFF. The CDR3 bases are TGTGCCAGCAAGGTGGAGGCGAACACCGGGGAGCTGTTTTTT.